Included here is one T cell receptor beta chain sequence, with context. The target antigen is unknown. These data are taken from a study of T cell responses to AZD1222 COVID-19 vaccine. Study findings and constraints: Repertoire sampling happened only post peak T cell response. After two AZD1222 doses, spike-specific TCR breadth and depth rose versus day 0. White British people made up most donors, females outnumbered males, and clonal diversity was possibly underestimated. Spike-wide vaccine-associated CD4 TCRs dominated at 160-218 and 743-854.

Measured with immunoSEQ multiplex PCR; TCRdb has only the in-frame clones, and not every one. The sample lists under 200,000 clones; approximately 87% were seen once. The CDR3 consists of 14 residues. Germline CDR1 reads LNHDA; CDR2 reads SQIVND (reference sequence). V shed 1 base and J shed 5 bases, with 11 bases lying between them. This chain uses TRBV19 with TRBJ1-1, with a possible D match to TRBD1 (6 bases). The clonotype was recovered from an adult who received the AZD1222 COVID-19 vaccine. Sequences were derived from peripheral blood, sampled 28 days after the second AZD1222 dose. The DNA for the CDR3 is TGTGCCAGTAGTATAGTAGGGGGGGGGACTGAAGCTTTCTTT. It codes for CASSIVGGGTEAFF.